This T cell receptor beta chain came from a study of blood T cell repertoires in COVID-19 (dated by TCRdb to the early 2020s). Describing the broader study: The collaborator samples originated in the United States, Italy and Spain and spanned the acute and convalescent phases of COVID-19. Samples were obtained from the ongoing ImmuneRACE study (first 160 participants) and from 1,200 or so subjects provided by 6 global collaborators. The sample metadata nearly always contained a de-identified subject ID, COVID-19 status, age in years and sex. The material from the prospective study consisted of cDNA or gDNA derived from T cells, B-cell-depleted T cells, or PBMCs. Where available, HLA class I and class II types were taken from metadata supplied by the sample provider and were not determined by assay-based typing. Subjects who had been exposed to COVID-19, were actively infected with it, or had recovered from it provided the deeply sampled blood TCRbeta repertoires that made up the dataset. The repertoires were released in a freely available public database intended as a resource for research on the immune response to SARS-CoV-2.

The immunoSEQ Assay, a bias-controlled multiplex PCR, was used to amplify TCRbeta CDR3 regions from genomic DNA. The authors processed their data as follows. Within the assay, amplification of reference gene primers was used to estimate how many nucleated cells each sample contained. To quantify the absolute abundance of each unique TCRbeta CDR3 rearrangement, sequence reads were collapsed and filtered. For each sample, productive Simpson clonality was calculated as the square root of Simpson's diversity index over productive rearrangements. TCRdb provides this immuneACCESS table in a form limited to in-frame rearrangements. Some clones are lacking; in checked studies, under half of them reflect an unresolved V gene, and why the rest are absent is not known. That table is the source of V, J and clone size, and D and trimming were worked out from the DNA. The sample has over 200,000 clones on record, about 83% of them singletons. Clones ranked in the top ten supply roughly 1.3% of the sample.

Remarks on this clone: Its cognate antigen has yet to be identified. No base-level quality is on record; no much larger clone is a single base apart.

One collaborating source in Seattle enrolled patients during active infection and followed them longitudinally through the course of disease. Whole blood was collected in K2EDTA tubes by collaborating institutions according to the institutions' own protocols. For TCRbeta analysis, collaborators shipped samples as frozen whole blood, isolated PBMCs, or DNA extracted from either of those sample types. The study at large found these results: How much clinical and demographic metadata was included differed by source and by participant, and the metadata was provided uncurated.

Per the germline V gene (reference sequence), SGHNT is the CDR1 and YYREEE is the CDR2. V loses 0 bases of germline sequence and J loses 7 bases, and the interval between the two ends is 17 bases. Spanning cysteine to phenylalanine, the CDR3 consists of 15 amino acids. Just the 45-base CDR3 DNA is kept, in frame starting at base 1. The origin of this receptor is a young woman with COVID-19, enrolled during active disease. Sequenced material: peripheral blood. The chain employs TRBV5-4 and TRBJ2-7, and possibly TRBD1, on 6 matching bases. The DNA reads as follows: TGTGCCAGCAGCTTGGACAGGGCCCCCCTGGGGGAGCAGTACTTC. It codes for CASSLDRAPLGEQYF. Reference TRBV5-4 and TRBJ2-7 genes cover what lies past the CDR3, so the full variable domain is ETGVTQSPTHLIKTRGQQVTLRCSSQSGHNTVSWYQQALGQGPQFIFQYYREEENGRGNFPPRFSGLQFPNYSSELNVNALELDDSALYLCASSLDRAPLGEQYFGPGTRLTVT.